Listed below are T cell receptor beta chains from one sample, sequenced in a study of T cells after yellow fever vaccination. TCRdb recomputed calls from the 5' RACE reads with MiXCR, one row per CDR3 protein. Found here are 250,000 or so distinct CDR3 sequences, approximately 3.6% of them singletons; the top ten hold around 20%. Sample: PBMCs, taken 15 days after the yellow fever booster vaccination. These receptors all come from a man between 18 and 29 years old who received the YFV17D yellow fever vaccine. CDR3s include the opening cysteine and the closing phenylalanine or tryptophan. Fields, in order: V gene, D gene, J gene, clone size, CDR3 DNA, CDR3 protein. The D gene is left open where the match is weak. Size values are once, few and many counts, or a class for expanded clones, and some rows have none.

V gene: TRBV4-3
D gene: TRBD1
J gene: TRBJ2-1
clone size: many
CDR3 DNA: TGCGCCAGCAGCCGGTCCCGGGACAGCTATGAGCAGTTCTTC
CDR3 protein: CASSRSRDSYEQFF

V gene: TRBV19
D gene: TRBD1
J gene: TRBJ2-2
clone size: many
CDR3 DNA: TGTGCCAGCCGGGACAGCCTAAAAGGGTACACCGGGGAGCTGTTTTTT
CDR3 protein: CASRDSLKGYTGELFF

V gene: TRBV18
D gene: TRBD1
J gene: TRBJ1-3
clone size: many
CDR3 DNA: TGTGCCAGCTCACCCGGACAGGGGGGCACCGCCATATATTTT
CDR3 protein: CASSPGQGGTAIYF

V gene: TRBV24-1
D gene: TRBD1
J gene: TRBJ2-3
clone size: many
CDR3 DNA: TGTGCCACCAGTGATGCGGGACAGGACCGGCATACGCAGTATTTT
CDR3 protein: CATSDAGQDRHTQYF

V gene: TRBV7-9
D gene: .
J gene: TRBJ2-1
clone size: .
CDR3 DNA: TGTGCCAGCAGCCATACCCTAGATAGCTCCTACAATGAGCAGTTCTTC
CDR3 protein: CASSHTLDSSYNEQFF

V gene: TRBV5-1
D gene: TRBD1
J gene: TRBJ2-1
clone size: many
CDR3 DNA: TGCGCCAGCAGCTTATATCCACCGGGACAGCGGTCCAATGAGCAGTTCTTC
CDR3 protein: CASSLYPPGQRSNEQFF

V gene: TRBV5-6
D gene: .
J gene: TRBJ2-7
clone size: .
CDR3 DNA: TGTGCCAGCAACAGTAAAGGGTATGGCGAGCAGTACTTC
CDR3 protein: CASNSKGYGEQYF

V gene: TRBV6-5
D gene: TRBD2
J gene: TRBJ2-1
clone size: few
CDR3 DNA: TGTGCCAGCAGGAGGGGACTAGCGGGGGGGAGCTCCTACAATGAGCAGTTCTTC
CDR3 protein: CASRRGLAGGSSYNEQFF

V gene: TRBV11-2
D gene: .
J gene: TRBJ2-3
clone size: many
CDR3 DNA: TGTGCCAGCAGCTTAGGTAGAAGGTTGTATTTT
CDR3 protein: CASSLGRRLYF

V gene: TRBV9
D gene: .
J gene: TRBJ2-7
clone size: many
CDR3 DNA: TGTGCCAGCAGCGTAGGCTCCGGGGCAAGGACCTACGAGCAGTACTTC
CDR3 protein: CASSVGSGARTYEQYF

V gene: TRBV7-9
D gene: .
J gene: TRBJ1-6
clone size: many
CDR3 DNA: TGTGCCAGCAGCTTTAACCCCGCGGGAGTCAATTCACCCCTCCACTTT
CDR3 protein: CASSFNPAGVNSPLHF

V gene: TRBV7-9
D gene: .
J gene: TRBJ1-1
clone size: many
CDR3 DNA: TGTGCCAGCAGCGCTAACTTGAACACTGAAGCTTTCTTT
CDR3 protein: CASSANLNTEAFF

V gene: TRBV21-1
D gene: .
J gene: TRBJ1-5
clone size: many
CDR3 DNA: TGTGCCAGCAGCCCCATCGGAGTAGGCAGCAATCAGCCCCAGCATTTT
CDR3 protein: CASSPIGVGSNQPQHF

V gene: TRBV20-1
D gene: .
J gene: TRBJ1-2
clone size: many
CDR3 DNA: TGCAGTGCTAGTCATGTCGGCTACACCTTC
CDR3 protein: CSASHVGYTF

V gene: TRBV12-3/TRBV12-4
D gene: TRBD1
J gene: TRBJ2-7
clone size: many
CDR3 DNA: TGTGCCAGCCAAGGGACAGAAACGACCTACGAGCAGTACTTC
CDR3 protein: CASQGTETTYEQYF

V gene: TRBV6-5
D gene: TRBD2
J gene: TRBJ2-2
clone size: many
CDR3 DNA: TGTGCCAGCAGTTACTCCCGACTAGCGTCGAACACCGGGGAGCTGTTTTTT
CDR3 protein: CASSYSRLASNTGELFF

V gene: TRBV5-1
D gene: TRBD1
J gene: TRBJ2-3
clone size: many
CDR3 DNA: TGCGCCAGCAGCTTGGACAGGGGCACGCTGGATACGCAGTATTTT
CDR3 protein: CASSLDRGTLDTQYF